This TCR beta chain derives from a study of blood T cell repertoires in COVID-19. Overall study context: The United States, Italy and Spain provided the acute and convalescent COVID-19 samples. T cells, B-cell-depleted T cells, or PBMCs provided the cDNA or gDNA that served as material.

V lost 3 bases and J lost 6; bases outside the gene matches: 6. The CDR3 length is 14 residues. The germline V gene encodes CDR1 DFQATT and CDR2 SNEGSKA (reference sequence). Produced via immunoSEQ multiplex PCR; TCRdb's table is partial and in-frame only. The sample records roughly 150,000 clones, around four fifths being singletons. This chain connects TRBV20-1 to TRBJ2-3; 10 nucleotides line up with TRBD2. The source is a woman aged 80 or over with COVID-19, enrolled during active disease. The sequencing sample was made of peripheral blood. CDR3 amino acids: CSASNSGGPDTQYF. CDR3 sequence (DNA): TGCAGTGCTAGTAATAGCGGGGGGCCCGATACGCAGTATTTT.